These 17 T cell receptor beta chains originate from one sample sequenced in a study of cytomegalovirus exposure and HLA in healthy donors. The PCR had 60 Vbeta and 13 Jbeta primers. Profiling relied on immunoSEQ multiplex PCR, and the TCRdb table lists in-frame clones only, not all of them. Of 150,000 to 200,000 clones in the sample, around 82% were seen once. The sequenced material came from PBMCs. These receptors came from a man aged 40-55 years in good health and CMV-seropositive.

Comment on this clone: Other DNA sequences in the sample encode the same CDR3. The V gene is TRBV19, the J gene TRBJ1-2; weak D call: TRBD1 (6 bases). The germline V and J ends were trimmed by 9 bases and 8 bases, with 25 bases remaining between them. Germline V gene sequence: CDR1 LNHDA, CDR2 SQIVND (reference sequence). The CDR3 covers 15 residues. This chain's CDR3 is CASSPRQALLGGYTF. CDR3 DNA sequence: TGTGCCAGCAGCCCGAGACAGGCCCTTTTGGGAGGCTACACCTTC.

CDR3 coding DNA: TGTGCCAGCAGCTTAGGGATAGTAGCGACTAGCGGGGGCCACGAGCAGTACTTC. This gives the protein CASSLGIVATSGGHEQYF. The V call is TRBV7-9, the J call TRBJ2-5; TRBD2 agrees at 12 bases. Matching the DNA end better, TRBJ2-7 makes the J call doubtful. Germline assignment: CDR1 SEHNR and CDR2 FQNEAQ (reference sequence). This CDR3 comprises 18 residues.

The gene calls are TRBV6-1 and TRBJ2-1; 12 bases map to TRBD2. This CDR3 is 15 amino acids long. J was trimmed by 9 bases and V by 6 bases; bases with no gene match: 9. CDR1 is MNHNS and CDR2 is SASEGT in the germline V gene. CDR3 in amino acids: CASRATSGRNSEQFF. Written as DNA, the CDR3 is TGTGCCAGCAGAGCGACTAGCGGGAGAAACAGTGAGCAGTTCTTC.

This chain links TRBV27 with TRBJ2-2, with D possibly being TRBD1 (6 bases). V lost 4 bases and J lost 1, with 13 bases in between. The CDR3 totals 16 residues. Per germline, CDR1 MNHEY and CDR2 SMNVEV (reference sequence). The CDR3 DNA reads TGTGCCAGCAGTTCACCTACAGGGTGGAACACCGGGGAGCTGTTTTTT. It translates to CASSSPTGWNTGELFF.

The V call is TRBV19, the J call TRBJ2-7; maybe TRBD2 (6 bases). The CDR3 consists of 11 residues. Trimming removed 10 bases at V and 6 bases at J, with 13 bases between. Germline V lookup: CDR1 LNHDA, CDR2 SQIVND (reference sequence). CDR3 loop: CATRDFGEQYF. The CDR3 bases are TGTGCCACCCGGGACTTCGGCGAGCAGTACTTC.

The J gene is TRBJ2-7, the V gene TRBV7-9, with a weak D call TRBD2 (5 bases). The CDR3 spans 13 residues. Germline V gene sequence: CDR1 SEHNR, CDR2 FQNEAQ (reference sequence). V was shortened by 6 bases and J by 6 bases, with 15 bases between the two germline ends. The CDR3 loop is CASSVAGGGEQYF. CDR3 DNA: TGTGCCAGCAGTGTGGCGGGTGGCGGCGAGCAGTACTTC.

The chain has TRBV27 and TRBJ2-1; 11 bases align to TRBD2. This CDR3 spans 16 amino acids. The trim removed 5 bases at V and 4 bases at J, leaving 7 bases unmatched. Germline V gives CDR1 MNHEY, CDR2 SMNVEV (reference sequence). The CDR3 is CASSISTSGTYNEQFF. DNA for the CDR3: TGTGCCAGCAGTATTTCGACTAGCGGGACGTACAATGAGCAGTTCTTC.

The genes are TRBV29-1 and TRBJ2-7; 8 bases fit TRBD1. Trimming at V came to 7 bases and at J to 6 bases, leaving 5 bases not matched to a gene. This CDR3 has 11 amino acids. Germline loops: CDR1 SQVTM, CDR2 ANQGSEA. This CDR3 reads CSGTGLSEQYF. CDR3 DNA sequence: TGCAGCGGGACAGGGCTTAGCGAGCAGTACTTC.

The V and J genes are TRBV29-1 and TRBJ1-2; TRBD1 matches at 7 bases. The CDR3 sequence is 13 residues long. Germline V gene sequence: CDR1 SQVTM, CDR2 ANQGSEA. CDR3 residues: CTTRGQADYGYTF. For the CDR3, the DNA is TGCACGACCCGCGGACAGGCAGACTATGGCTACACCTTC.

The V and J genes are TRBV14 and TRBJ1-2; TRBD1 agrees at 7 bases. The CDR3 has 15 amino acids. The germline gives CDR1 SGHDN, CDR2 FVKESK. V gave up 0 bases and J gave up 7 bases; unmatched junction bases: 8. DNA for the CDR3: TGTGCCAGCAGCCAAGATATAAGGGGGCGCGGTGGCTACACCTTC. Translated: CASSQDIRGRGGYTF. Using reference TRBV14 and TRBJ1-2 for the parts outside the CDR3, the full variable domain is EAGVTQFPSHSVIEKGQTVTLRCDPISGHDNLYWYRRVMGKEIKFLLHFVKESKQDESGMPNNRFLAERTGGTYSTLKVQPAELEDSGVYFCASSQDIRGRGGYTFGSGTRLTVV.

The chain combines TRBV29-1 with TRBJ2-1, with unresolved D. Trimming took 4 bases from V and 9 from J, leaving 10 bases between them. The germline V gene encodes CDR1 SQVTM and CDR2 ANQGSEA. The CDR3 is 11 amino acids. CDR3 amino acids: CSVGVSGEQFF. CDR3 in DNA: TGCAGCGTTGGTGTGTCGGGTGAGCAGTTCTTC.

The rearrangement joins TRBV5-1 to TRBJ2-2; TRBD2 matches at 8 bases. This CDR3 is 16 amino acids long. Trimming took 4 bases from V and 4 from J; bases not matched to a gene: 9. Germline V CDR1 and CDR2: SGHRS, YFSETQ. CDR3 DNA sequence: TGCGCCAGCAGCCCGAGCGGGAGCGCGGGCACCGGGGAGCTGTTTTTT. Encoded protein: CASSPSGSAGTGELFF.

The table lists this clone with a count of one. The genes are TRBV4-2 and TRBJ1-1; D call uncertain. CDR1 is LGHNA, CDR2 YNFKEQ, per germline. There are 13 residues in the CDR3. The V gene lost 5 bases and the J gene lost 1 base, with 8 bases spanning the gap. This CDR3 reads CASSSPGNTEAFF. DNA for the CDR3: TGTGCCAGCAGCTCCCCCGGGAACACTGAAGCTTTCTTT.

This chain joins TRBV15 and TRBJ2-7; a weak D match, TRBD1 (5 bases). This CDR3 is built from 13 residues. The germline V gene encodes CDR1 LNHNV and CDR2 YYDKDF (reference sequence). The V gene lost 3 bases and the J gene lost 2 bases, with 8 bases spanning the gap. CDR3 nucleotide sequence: TGTGCCACCAGCAGGGACACCCCCTACGAGCAGTACTTC. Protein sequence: CATSRDTPYEQYF.

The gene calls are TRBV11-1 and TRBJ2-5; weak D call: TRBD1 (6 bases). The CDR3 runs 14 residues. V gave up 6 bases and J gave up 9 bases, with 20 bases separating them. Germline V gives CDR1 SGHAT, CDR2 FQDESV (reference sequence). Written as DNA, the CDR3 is TGTGCCAGCAGTGGGACCCTGGGTGAGGGGGCCCAGTACTTC. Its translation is CASSGTLGEGAQYF.

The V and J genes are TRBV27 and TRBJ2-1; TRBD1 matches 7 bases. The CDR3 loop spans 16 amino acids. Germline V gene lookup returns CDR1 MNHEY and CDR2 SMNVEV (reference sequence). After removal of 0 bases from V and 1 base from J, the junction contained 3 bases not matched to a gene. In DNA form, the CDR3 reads TGTGCCAGCAGTTTATCGGTCAGGGGGTCCTACAATGAGCAGTTCTTC. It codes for CASSLSVRGSYNEQFF.

The CDR3 DNA follows: TGTGCCAGTAGTAACCCTCGGGCAGGGGGATTCTATGGCTACACCTTC. Protein product: CASSNPRAGGFYGYTF. The V call is TRBV19, the J call TRBJ1-2; 7 nucleotides line up with TRBD1. CDR3 length equals 16 residues. V gave up 4 bases and J gave up 4 bases; unmatched junction bases: 12. CDR1 LNHDA and CDR2 SQIVND come from the germline V gene (reference sequence).